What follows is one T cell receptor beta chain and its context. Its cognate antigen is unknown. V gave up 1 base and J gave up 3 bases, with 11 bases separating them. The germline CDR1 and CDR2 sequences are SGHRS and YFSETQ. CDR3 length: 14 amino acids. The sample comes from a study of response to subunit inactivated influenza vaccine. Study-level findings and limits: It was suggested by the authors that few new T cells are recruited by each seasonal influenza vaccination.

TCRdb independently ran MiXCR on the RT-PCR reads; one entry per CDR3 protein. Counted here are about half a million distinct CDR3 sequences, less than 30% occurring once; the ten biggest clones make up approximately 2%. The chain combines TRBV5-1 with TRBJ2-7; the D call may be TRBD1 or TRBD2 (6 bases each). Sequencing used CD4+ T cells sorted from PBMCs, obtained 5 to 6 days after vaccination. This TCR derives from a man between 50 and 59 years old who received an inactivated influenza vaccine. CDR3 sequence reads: CASSLQGGGYEQYF. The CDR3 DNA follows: TGCGCCAGCAGCTTGCAAGGGGGAGGCTACGAGCAGTACTTC.